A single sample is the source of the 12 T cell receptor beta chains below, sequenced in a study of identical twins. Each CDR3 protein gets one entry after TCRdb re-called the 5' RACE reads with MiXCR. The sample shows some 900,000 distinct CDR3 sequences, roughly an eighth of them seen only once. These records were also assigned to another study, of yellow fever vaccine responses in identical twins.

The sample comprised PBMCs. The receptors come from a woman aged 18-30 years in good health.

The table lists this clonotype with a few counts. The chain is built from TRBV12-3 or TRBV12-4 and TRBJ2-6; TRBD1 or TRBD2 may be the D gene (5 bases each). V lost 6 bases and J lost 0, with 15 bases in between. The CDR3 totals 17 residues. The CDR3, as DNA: TGTGCCAGCAGCCTGACGTGGGGGTCCTCTGGGGCCAACGTCCTGACTTTC. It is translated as CASSLTWGSSGANVLTF.

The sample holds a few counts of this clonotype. The CDR3 loop reads CASSLATSPTYEQYF. The CDR3 nucleotides read TGTGCCAGCAGCTTAGCGACTAGTCCCACCTACGAGCAGTACTTC. The chain joins TRBV7-2 to TRBJ2-7; D is perhaps TRBD2 (6 bases). CDR1 is SGHTA and CDR2 is FQGNSA in the germline V gene. V lost 0 bases and J lost 2, with 11 bases in between. This CDR3 has 15 residues.

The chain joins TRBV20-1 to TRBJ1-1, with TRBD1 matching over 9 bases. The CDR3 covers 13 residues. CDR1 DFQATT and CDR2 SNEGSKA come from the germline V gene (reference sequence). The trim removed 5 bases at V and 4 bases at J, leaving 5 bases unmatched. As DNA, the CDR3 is TGCAGTGCTGTACAGGGGGCGGTCACTGAAGCTTTCTTT. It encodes CSAVQGAVTEAFF.

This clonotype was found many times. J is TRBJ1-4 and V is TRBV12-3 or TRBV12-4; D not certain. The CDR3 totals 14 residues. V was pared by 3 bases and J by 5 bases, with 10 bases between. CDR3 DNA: TGTGCCAGCAGTTTTTGGACCGACAATGAAAAACTGTTTTTT. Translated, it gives CASSFWTDNEKLFF.

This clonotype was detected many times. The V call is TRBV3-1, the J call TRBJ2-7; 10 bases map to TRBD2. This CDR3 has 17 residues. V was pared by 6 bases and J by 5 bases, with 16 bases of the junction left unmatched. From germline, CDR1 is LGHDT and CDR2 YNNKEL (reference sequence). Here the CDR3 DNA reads TGTGCCAGCAGTCGCCTGGCTAGCGGGAGTTTACGTGACGAGCAGTACTTC. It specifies CASSRLASGSLRDEQYF.

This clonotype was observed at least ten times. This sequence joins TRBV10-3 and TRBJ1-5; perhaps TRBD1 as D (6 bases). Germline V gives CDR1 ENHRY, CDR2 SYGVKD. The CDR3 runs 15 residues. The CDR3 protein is CAIHPGTYSNQPQHF. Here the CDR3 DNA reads TGTGCAATCCATCCCGGGACATATAGCAATCAGCCCCAGCATTTT.

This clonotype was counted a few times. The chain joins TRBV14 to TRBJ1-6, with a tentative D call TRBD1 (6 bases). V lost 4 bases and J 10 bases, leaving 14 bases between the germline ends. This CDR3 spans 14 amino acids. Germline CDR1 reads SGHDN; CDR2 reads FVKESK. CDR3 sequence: CASSRGQPTSPLHF. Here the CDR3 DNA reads TGTGCCAGCAGCCGAGGACAGCCTACATCACCCCTCCACTTT.

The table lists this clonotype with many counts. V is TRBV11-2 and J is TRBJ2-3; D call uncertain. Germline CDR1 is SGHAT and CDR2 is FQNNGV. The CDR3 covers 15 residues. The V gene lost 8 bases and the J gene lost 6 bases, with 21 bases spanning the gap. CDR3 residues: CASSRGQDLRDTQYF. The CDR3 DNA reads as TGTGCCAGCTCGCGCGGTCAGGATTTACGGGATACGCAGTATTTT. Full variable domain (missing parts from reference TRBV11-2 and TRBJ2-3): EAGVAQSPRYKIIEKRQSVAFWCNPISGHATLYWYQQILGQGPKLLIQFQNNGVVDDSQLPKDRFSAERLKGVDSTLKIQPAKLEDSAVYLCASSRGQDLRDTQYFGPGTRLTVL.

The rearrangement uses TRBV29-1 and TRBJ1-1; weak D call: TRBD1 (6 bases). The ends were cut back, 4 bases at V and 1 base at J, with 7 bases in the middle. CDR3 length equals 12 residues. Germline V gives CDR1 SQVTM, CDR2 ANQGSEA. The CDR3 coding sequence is TGCAGCGTTGTGGGACAGAACACTGAAGCTTTCTTT. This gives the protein CSVVGQNTEAFF.

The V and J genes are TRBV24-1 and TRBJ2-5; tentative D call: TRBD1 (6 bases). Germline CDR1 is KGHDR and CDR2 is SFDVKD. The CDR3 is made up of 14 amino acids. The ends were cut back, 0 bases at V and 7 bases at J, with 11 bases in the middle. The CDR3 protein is CATSDLGTSGTQYF. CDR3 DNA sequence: TGTGCCACCAGTGATTTGGGGACATCTGGGACCCAGTACTTC.

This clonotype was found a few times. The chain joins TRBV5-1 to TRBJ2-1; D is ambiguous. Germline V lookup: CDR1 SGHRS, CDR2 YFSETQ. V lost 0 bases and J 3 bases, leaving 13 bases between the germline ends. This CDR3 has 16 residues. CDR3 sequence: CASSLALLGNYNEQFF. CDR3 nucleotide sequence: TGCGCCAGCAGCTTGGCCCTGTTGGGGAACTACAATGAGCAGTTCTTC.

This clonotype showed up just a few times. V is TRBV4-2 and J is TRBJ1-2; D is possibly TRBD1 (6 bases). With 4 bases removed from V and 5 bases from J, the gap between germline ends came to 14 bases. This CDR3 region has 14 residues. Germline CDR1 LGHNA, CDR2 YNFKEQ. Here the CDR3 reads CASSPDSPLYGYTF. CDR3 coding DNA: TGTGCCAGCAGCCCGGACAGCCCACTTTATGGCTACACCTTC.